This T cell receptor (beta chain) originates from a study of cytomegalovirus exposure and HLA in healthy donors. The V gene end was trimmed by 8 bases and the J gene end by 3 bases; junction bases not matched to a gene: 4. The CDR3 loop spans 14 amino acids. Germline V CDR1 and CDR2: WNHNN, SYGVQD (reference sequence). The PCR contained 60 Vbeta and 13 Jbeta primers. The data were produced by immunoSEQ multiplex PCR, yet TCRdb's version contains in-frame clones alone and is incomplete. This table has approximately 110,000 clones, roughly 70% appearing once. This clone has just one count. The sample consisted of PBMCs. The chain recombines TRBV10-1 with TRBJ1-5; 10 bases align to TRBD1. The TCR originated in a man aged 40-55 years in good health and CMV-seropositive. In DNA form, the CDR3 reads TGCGCCAGCCCCGGGACAGGGGTCAATCAGCCCCAGCATTTT. It is translated as CASPGTGVNQPQHF.